These 18 T cell receptor beta chains came from one sample sequenced in a study of neurological immune-mediated disorders. TCRdb reanalysed the 5' RACE reads using MiXCR and keeps one entry per CDR3 protein. The sample has about 120,000 distinct CDR3 sequences, 3.2% seen once. Sequenced material: PBMCs. The receptors were sampled from a woman aged 25 to 45 with multiple sclerosis.

This clonotype was observed at least ten times. The rearrangement uses TRBV21-1 and TRBJ2-3; no DNA check was done on the table's D call, TRBD1. TRBV21-1 is noted as a pseudogene. The CDR3 contains 19 residues. The CDR3 bases are TGTGCCAGCAGCAAAGATGCCTGGGACACCCTTCGGGGCACAGATACGCAGTATTTT. It is translated as CASSKDAWDTLRGTDTQYF.

There are many counts of this clonotype. This chain links TRBV10-3 with TRBJ2-3; no clear D. Germline CDR1 is ENHRY and CDR2 is SYGVKD. Deletions cut 1 base from V and 0 bases from J, with 8 bases between. CDR3 length: 15 residues. CDR3 sequence: CAISELELSTDTQYF. As DNA, the CDR3 is TGTGCCATCAGTGAGTTGGAACTTAGCACAGATACGCAGTATTTT.

There are many counts of this clonotype. This rearrangement joins TRBV20-1 to TRBJ2-7; TRBD1 is a possible D gene (5 bases). V lost 7 bases, J lost 6 bases, and 22 bases lay in between. In germline, CDR1 is DFQATT, CDR2 SNEGSKA (reference sequence). CDR3 size: 14 residues. CDR3 DNA sequence: TGCAGTGGTCTGCTGGGCGGCAGGGCGACCGAGCAGTACTTC. Encoded protein: CSGLLGGRATEQYF.

This chain uses TRBV18 with TRBJ2-6, with D unclear. Germline lookup yields CDR1 KGHSH and CDR2 LQKENI. V lost 3 bases to trimming and J lost 0 bases, with 3 bases between them. The CDR3 contains 14 residues. CDR3 sequence: CASSPGSGANVLTF. The CDR3 nucleotides read TGTGCCAGCTCACCGGGCTCTGGGGCCAACGTCCTGACTTTC.

This clonotype was recorded at least ten times. J is TRBJ1-1 and V is TRBV3-1; D unclear. V lost 5 bases to trimming and J lost 2 bases, with 3 bases between them. The CDR3 has 11 residues. Per the germline V gene, CDR1 is LGHDT and CDR2 is YNNKEL (reference sequence). CDR3 loop: CASSTNTEAFF. CDR3 nucleotides: TGTGCCAGCAGCACAAACACTGAAGCTTTCTTT. Complete variable domain (other parts from reference TRBV3-1 and TRBJ1-1): DTAVSQTPKYLVTQMGNDKSIKCEQNLGHDTMYWYKQDSKKFLKIMFSYNNKELIINETVPNRFSPKSPDKAHLNLHINSLELGDSAVYFCASSTNTEAFFGQGTRLTVV.

This clonotype showed up just a few times. The CDR3 protein is CSARGASSYEQYF. As DNA, the CDR3 is TGCAGTGCTAGGGGGGCAAGCTCCTACGAGCAGTACTTC. The rearrangement links TRBV20-1 to TRBJ2-7; TRBD1 might be the D (6 bases). The CDR3 is 13 residues long. CDR1 and CDR2 from the germline V gene are DFQATT and SNEGSKA (reference sequence). The V end lost 3 bases, the J end lost 0 bases, and 9 bases lay between the germline ends.

This clonotype appeared many times. The chain links TRBV12-3 or TRBV12-4 to TRBJ1-1, with 11 positions matching TRBD1. The V and J ends lost 5 bases and 10 bases, in that order; junction bases with no gene match: 15. This CDR3 has 16 amino acids. The CDR3, as DNA: TGTGCCAGCAGTCCCCCCCGGACAGGGGGCCCGAAGCCAGCTTTCTTT. Protein: CASSPPRTGGPKPAFF.

This clonotype was counted ten times or more. V gene TRBV29-1 combines with J gene TRBJ1-2; a weak D match, TRBD1 (6 bases). CDR3 size: 12 residues. The germline V gene has CDR1 SQVTM and CDR2 ANQGSEA. Deletions cut 5 bases from V and 5 bases from J, with 12 bases between. The CDR3 region is CSVLVGAYGYTF. The CDR3 coding sequence is TGCAGCGTTCTGGTGGGGGCTTATGGCTACACCTTC.

The sample holds many counts of this clonotype. DNA of the CDR3: TGCGCCAGCAGCTTGATCCGAGGGAACACCGGGGAGCTGTTTTTT. Translation gives CASSLIRGNTGELFF. The chain combines TRBV5-1 with TRBJ2-2; D call uncertain. V was trimmed by 1 base and J by 1 base, leaving 8 bases between them. The CDR3 consists of 15 residues. Germline V gene sequence: CDR1 SGHRS, CDR2 YFSETQ.

This clonotype was recorded at least ten times. The chain links TRBV5-1 to TRBJ1-1; 9 positions agree with TRBD1. The CDR3 runs 15 residues. V lost 4 bases to trimming and J lost 6 bases; unmatched junction nucleotides: 10. CDR1 and CDR2 from the germline V gene are SGHRS and YFSETQ. CDR3 nucleotides: TGCGCCAGCAGCCTGGGGACAGGGCGGTCCTCTGAAGCTTTCTTT. Its protein product is CASSLGTGRSSEAFF.

As concerns this clonotype: Being one base from a much bigger clone, this may be a read error. No DNA is shown, since the ends of the CDR3 on it are uncertain; the CDR3 is the one TCRdb lists. V gene TRBV7-9 combines with J gene TRBJ2-7; TRBD2 reflects the table's D call only, with no check against the DNA. The germline V gene encodes CDR1 SEHNR and CDR2 FQNEAQ (reference sequence). The CDR3 is 16 residues long, ends included. CDR3 residues: CASSPRDYTFGYEQYF.

This clonotype was seen repeatedly, ten times or more. CDR3 nucleotides: TGCAGTGCTAGCAAAGGCGGGAGGGCCGGGGATACGCAGTATTTT. Translation gives CSASKGGRAGDTQYF. The chain has TRBV20-1 and TRBJ2-3; TRBD2 aligns across 9 bases. The junction had 10 bases not matched to a gene; V was cut back by 3 bases and J by 6 bases. Germline V gene lookup returns CDR1 DFQATT and CDR2 SNEGSKA (reference sequence). The CDR3 totals 15 residues.

At least ten counts were recorded for this clonotype. The V gene is TRBV7-2, the J gene TRBJ2-7; 7 nucleotides line up with TRBD1. Germline V lookup: CDR1 SGHTA, CDR2 FQGNSA. The ends lost 4 bases at V and 2 bases at J; junction bases unmatched: 8. The CDR3 runs 15 residues. The CDR3 is CASSWYRGLAYEQYF. In nucleotides, the CDR3 is TGTGCCAGCAGCTGGTACAGGGGTCTGGCCTACGAGCAGTACTTC.

This clonotype came up many times. J is TRBJ2-5 and V is TRBV10-3, with a possible D match to TRBD1 (6 bases). This CDR3 is 14 amino acids long. Trimming shortened V by 0 bases and J by 4 bases, and 9 bases separated the two germline ends. Germline CDR1 reads ENHRY; CDR2 reads SYGVKD. The chain's CDR3 is CAISESRGRETQYF. CDR3 coding DNA: TGTGCCATCAGTGAGTCCAGGGGCCGAGAGACCCAGTACTTC.

This clonotype was counted at least ten times. The genes are TRBV29-1 and TRBJ2-1; no clear D gene. The CDR3 totals 13 residues. Germline V gene sequence: CDR1 SQVTM, CDR2 ANQGSEA. V was clipped by 6 bases and J by 5 bases, with 14 bases between them. The CDR3 region is CSVNVGGDNEQFF. The CDR3 DNA reads TGCAGCGTAAACGTAGGTGGGGACAATGAGCAGTTCTTC.

At least ten counts were recorded for this clonotype. The chain combines TRBV29-1 with TRBJ2-1; perhaps D is TRBD1 or TRBD2 (5 bases each). The CDR3 has 15 amino acids. CDR1 is SQVTM, CDR2 ANQGSEA, per germline. Trimming shortened V by 4 bases and J by 7 bases, and 20 bases separated the two germline ends. In DNA, the CDR3 is TGCAGCGTTGGTTCAGGGACCCACTGGGCAAATGAGCAGTTCTTC. This gives the protein CSVGSGTHWANEQFF.

The table lists this clonotype with many counts. The J gene is TRBJ2-7, the V gene TRBV21-1; the table's D call, TRBD1, has no DNA check behind it. TRBV21-1 is shown as a pseudogene. The CDR3 is 14 amino acids. The CDR3 sequence: CARLPGRGFYEQYF. CDR3 nucleotide sequence: TGTGCCCGCCTCCCAGGGAGGGGCTTCTACGAGCAGTACTTC.

This clonotype was observed a few times. This chain links TRBV5-6 with TRBJ1-1, with D maybe TRBD1 (6 bases). V shed 1 base and J shed 5 bases, with 18 bases lying between them. Germline V gene sequence: CDR1 SGHDT, CDR2 YYEEEE. This CDR3 spans 16 amino acids. The CDR3 coding sequence is TGTGCCAGCAGCTTGCGGGACACGGTAGTTTTGACTGAAGCTTTCTTT. Its translation is CASSLRDTVVLTEAFF.